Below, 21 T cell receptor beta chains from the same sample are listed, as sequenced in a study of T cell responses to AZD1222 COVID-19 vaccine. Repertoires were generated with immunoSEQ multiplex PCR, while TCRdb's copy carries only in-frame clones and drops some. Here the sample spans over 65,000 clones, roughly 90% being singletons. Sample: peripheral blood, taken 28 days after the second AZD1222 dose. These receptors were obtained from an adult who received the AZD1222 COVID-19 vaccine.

CDR3: CASTLQGVSYEQYF. CDR3 sequence (DNA): TGTGCCAGCACCTTACAGGGAGTTTCCTACGAGCAGTACTTC. The chain recombines TRBV2 with TRBJ2-7, with D perhaps matching TRBD1 (6 bases). Germline V lookup: CDR1 SNHLY, CDR2 FYNNEI. V lost 7 bases to trimming and J lost 1 base, with 14 bases between them. The length of the CDR3 is 14 residues.

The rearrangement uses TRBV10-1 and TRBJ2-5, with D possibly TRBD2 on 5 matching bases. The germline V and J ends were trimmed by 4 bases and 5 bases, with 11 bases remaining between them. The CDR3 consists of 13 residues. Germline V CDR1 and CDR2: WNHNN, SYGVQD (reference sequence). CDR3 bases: TGCGCCAGCAGTGGTCGGACTCGTGAGACCCAGTACTTC. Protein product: CASSGRTRETQYF.

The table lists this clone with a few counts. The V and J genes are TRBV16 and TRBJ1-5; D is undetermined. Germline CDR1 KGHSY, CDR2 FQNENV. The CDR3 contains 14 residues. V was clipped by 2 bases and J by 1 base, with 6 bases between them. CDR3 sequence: CASSQVYSNQPQHF. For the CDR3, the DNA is TGTGCCAGCAGCCAAGTCTACAGCAATCAGCCCCAGCATTTT.

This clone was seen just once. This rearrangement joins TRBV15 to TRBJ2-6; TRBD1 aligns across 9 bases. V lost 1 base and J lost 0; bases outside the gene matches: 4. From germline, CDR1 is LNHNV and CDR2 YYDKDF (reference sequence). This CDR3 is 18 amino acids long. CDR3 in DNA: TGTGCCACCAGCAGAGCGGGACAGGGTATCTCTGGGGCCAACGTCCTGACTTTC. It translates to CATSRAGQGISGANVLTF.

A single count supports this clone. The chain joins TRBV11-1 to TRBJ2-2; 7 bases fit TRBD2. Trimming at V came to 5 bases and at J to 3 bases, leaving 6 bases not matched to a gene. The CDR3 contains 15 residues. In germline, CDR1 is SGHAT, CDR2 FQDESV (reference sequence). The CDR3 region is CASSERGGDTGELFF. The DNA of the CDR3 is TGTGCCAGCAGCGAGAGGGGAGGGGACACCGGGGAGCTGTTTTTT.

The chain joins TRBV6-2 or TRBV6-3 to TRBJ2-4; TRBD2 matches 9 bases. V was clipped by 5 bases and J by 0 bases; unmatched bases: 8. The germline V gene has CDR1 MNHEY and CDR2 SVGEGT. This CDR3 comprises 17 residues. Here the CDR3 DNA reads TGTGCCAGCAGTAGTTATAGCGGGAGAATAGCCAAAAACATTCAGTACTTC. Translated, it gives CASSSYSGRIAKNIQYF.

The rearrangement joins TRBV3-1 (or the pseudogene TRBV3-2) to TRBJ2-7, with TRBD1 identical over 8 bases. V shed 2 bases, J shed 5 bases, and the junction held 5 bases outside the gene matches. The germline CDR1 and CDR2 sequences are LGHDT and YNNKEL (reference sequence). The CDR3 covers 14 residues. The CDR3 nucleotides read TGTGCCAGCAGCCAAATCACAGGGGGACACGAGCAGTACTTC. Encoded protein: CASSQITGGHEQYF.

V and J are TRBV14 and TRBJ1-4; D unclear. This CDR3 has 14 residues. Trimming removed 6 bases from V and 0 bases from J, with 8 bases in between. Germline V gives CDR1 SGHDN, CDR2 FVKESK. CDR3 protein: CASSPAATNEKLFF. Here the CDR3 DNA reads TGTGCCAGCAGTCCCGCTGCAACTAATGAAAAACTGTTTTTT.

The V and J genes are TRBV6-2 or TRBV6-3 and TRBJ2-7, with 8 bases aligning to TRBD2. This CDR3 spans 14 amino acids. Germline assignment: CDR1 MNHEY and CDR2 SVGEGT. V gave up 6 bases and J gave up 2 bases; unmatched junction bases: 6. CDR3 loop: CASRPSGRTYEQYF. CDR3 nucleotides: TGTGCCAGCAGACCTAGCGGGCGCACCTACGAGCAGTACTTC.

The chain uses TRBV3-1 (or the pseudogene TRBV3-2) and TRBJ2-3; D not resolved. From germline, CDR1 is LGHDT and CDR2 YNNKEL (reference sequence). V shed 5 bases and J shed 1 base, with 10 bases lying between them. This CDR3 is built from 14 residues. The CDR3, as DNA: TGTGCCAGCAGCAAGACCCAGGGCACAGATACGCAGTATTTT. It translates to CASSKTQGTDTQYF.

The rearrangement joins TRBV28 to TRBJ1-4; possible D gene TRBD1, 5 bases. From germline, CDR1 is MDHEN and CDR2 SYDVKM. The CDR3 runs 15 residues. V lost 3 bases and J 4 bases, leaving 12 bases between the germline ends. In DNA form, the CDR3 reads TGTGCCAGCAGTTTTCAGGGAGCTGGTAATGAAAAACTGTTTTTT. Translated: CASSFQGAGNEKLFF. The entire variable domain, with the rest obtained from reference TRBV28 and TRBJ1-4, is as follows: DVKVTQSSRYLVKRTGEKVFLECVQDMDHENMFWYRQDPGLGLRLIYFSYDVKMKEKGDIPEGYSVSREKKERFSLILESASTNQTSMYLCASSFQGAGNEKLFFGSGTQLSVL.

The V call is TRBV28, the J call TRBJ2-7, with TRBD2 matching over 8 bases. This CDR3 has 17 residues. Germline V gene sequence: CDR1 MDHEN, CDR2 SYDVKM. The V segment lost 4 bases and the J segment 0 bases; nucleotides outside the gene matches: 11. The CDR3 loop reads CASSYIGREIRSYEQYF. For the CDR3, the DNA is TGTGCCAGCAGTTACATCGGGAGGGAAATCCGCTCCTACGAGCAGTACTTC.

In DNA form, the CDR3 reads TGTGCCAGCATTCCGACCGGGCTTACGAACACTGAAGCTTTCTTT. It yields the protein CASIPTGLTNTEAFF. This rearrangement joins TRBV6-5 to TRBJ1-1, with D uncertain. This CDR3 spans 15 amino acids. Germline assignment: CDR1 MNHEY and CDR2 SVGAGI. V dropped 7 bases and J dropped 1 base, with 16 bases sitting between them.

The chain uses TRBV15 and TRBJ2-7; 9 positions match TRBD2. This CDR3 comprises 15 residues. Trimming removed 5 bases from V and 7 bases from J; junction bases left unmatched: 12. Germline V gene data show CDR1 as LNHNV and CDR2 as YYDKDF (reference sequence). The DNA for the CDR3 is TGTGCCACCAGCTATCTGGTAGCGGGAGCGAGAGAGCAGTACTTC. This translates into CATSYLVAGAREQYF.

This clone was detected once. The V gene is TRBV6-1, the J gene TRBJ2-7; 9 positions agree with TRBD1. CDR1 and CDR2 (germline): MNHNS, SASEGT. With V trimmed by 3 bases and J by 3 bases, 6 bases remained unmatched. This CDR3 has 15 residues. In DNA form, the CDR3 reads TGTGCCAGCAGTGACCTGGGACAGGGATACTACGAGCAGTACTTC. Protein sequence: CASSDLGQGYYEQYF.

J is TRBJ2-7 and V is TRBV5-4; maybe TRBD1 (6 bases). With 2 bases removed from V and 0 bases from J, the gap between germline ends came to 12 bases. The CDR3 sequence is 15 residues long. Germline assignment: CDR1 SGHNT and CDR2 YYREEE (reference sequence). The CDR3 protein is CASSFRTASSYEQYF. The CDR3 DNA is TGTGCCAGCAGCTTCCGGACAGCAAGCTCCTACGAGCAGTACTTC.

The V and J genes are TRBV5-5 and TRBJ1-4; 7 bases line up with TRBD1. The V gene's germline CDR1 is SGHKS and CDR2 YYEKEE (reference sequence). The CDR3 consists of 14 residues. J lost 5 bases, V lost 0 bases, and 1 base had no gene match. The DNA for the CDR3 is TGTGCCAGCAGCTTGGGGGACAGAAATGAAAAACTGTTTTTT. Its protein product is CASSLGDRNEKLFF.

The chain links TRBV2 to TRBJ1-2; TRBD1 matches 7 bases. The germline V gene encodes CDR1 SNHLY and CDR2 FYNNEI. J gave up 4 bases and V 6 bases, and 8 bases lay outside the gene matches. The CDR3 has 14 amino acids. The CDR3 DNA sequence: TGTGCCAGCAGGGCGGGCAGGGGGATCTATGGCTACACCTTC. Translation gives CASRAGRGIYGYTF.

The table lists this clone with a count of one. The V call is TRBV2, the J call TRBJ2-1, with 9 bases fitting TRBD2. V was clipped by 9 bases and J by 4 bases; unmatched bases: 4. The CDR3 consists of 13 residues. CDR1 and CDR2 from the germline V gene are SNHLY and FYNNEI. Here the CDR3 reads CASGLAIYNEQFF. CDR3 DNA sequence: TGTGCCAGTGGACTAGCGATTTACAATGAGCAGTTCTTC.

The CDR3: CASSGTAGTGELFF. CDR3 nucleotide sequence: TGTGCCAGTAGTGGGACAGCGGGCACCGGGGAGCTGTTTTTT. The rearrangement joins TRBV19 to TRBJ2-2, with a possible D match to TRBD1 (7 bases). Trimming cost V 5 bases and J 4 bases, with 11 bases left between them. Germline V gene sequence: CDR1 LNHDA, CDR2 SQIVND (reference sequence). CDR3 length: 14 residues.

DNA of the CDR3: TGTGCCAGCAGCGGGGTGACTAGCGGGAGGGAAAATGAGCAGTTCTTC. Encoded protein: CASSGVTSGRENEQFF. The chain couples TRBV2 to TRBJ2-1, with 14 bases aligning to TRBD2. The CDR3 is 16 amino acids. Germline loops: CDR1 SNHLY, CDR2 FYNNEI. V gave up 6 bases and J gave up 7 bases; unmatched junction bases: 8.